A selection of T cell receptor beta chains follows, all from one sample in a study of cytomegalovirus exposure and HLA in healthy donors. Using immunoSEQ multiplex PCR, the repertoire was profiled, and TCRdb retains in-frame clones only, with some absent. The profile shows 300,000 to 400,000 clones, approximately 88% of them singletons. The source material was PBMCs. The source is a man younger than 40 in good health and CMV-seronegative. CDR3s include the opening cysteine and the closing phenylalanine or tryptophan. The D gene is left open where the match is weak. The size entry is marked missing in some rows and otherwise reads once, few, many or a size class.

>few|TRBV10-1|TRBJ2-7|TRBD1
CASSVGQGITYEQYF
TGCGCCAGCAGTGTGGGACAGGGGATAACCTACGAGCAGTACTTC
>NA|TRBV7-9|TRBJ1-4|TRBD1
CASSKGQGSEKLFF
TGTGCCAGCAGCAAGGGACAGGGGAGTGAAAAACTGTTTTTT
>NA|TRBV27|TRBJ2-6|NA
CASTGAGANVLTF
TGTGCCAGCACCGGGGCTGGGGCCAACGTCCTGACTTTC
>NA|TRBV5-4|TRBJ1-5|NA
CASSPGRGGHQPQHF
TGTGCCAGCAGCCCCGGCAGGGGTGGACATCAGCCCCAGCATTTT
>NA|TRBV9|TRBJ1-2|NA
CASSGGTPANYGYTF
TGTGCCAGCAGCGGAGGGACACCCGCTAACTATGGCTACACCTTC
>NA|TRBV7-2|TRBJ2-7|NA
CASSFPTGSTYEQYF
TGTGCCAGCAGCTTCCCCACAGGGTCAACCTACGAGCAGTACTTC
>NA|TRBV14|TRBJ2-5|NA
CASSQGSSLETQYF
TGTGCCAGCAGCCAAGGAAGTAGCCTAGAGACCCAGTACTTC
>NA|TRBV19|TRBJ2-3|TRBD2
CASSRLAGQWVDTQYF
TGTGCCAGTAGCCGACTAGCGGGGCAATGGGTGGATACGCAGTATTTT
>NA|TRBV11-3|TRBJ2-1|TRBD1
CASSLAGTGVYNEQFF
TGTGCCAGCAGCTTAGCTGGGACAGGGGTTTACAATGAGCAGTTCTTC
>NA|TRBV7-9|TRBJ1-2|NA
CASSSAGGKANYGYTF
TGTGCCAGCAGCTCCGCGGGGGGGAAAGCTAACTATGGCTACACCTTC
>NA|TRBV5-4|TRBJ2-7|TRBD2
CASSLELAVTYEQYF
TGTGCCAGCAGCTTGGAGCTAGCGGTTACCTACGAGCAGTACTTC
>NA|TRBV7-6|TRBJ2-5|TRBD2
CASSLGLAGQETQYF
TGTGCCAGCAGCTTGGGGCTAGCGGGGCAAGAGACCCAGTACTTC
>NA|TRBV5-1|TRBJ2-7|TRBD2
CASSLGPSGDHEQYF
TGCGCCAGCAGCTTGGGGCCTAGCGGGGATCACGAGCAGTACTTC
>NA|TRBV6-1|TRBJ2-1|NA
CASSDPYRNEQFF
TGTGCCAGCAGTGACCCGTACAGGAATGAGCAGTTCTTC
>NA|TRBV27|TRBJ2-7|NA
CASSLSGGARPYEQYF
TGTGCCAGCAGTTTATCGGGCGGGGCACGACCCTACGAGCAGTACTTC
>NA|TRBV6-5|TRBJ1-1|TRBD1
CASTRDSQNTEAFF
TGTGCCAGCACCAGGGACAGCCAGAACACTGAAGCTTTCTTT
>NA|TRBV7-8|TRBJ2-7|NA
CASSFGSRTNSYEQYF
TGTGCCAGCAGCTTCGGATCCAGGACAAACTCCTACGAGCAGTACTTC
>NA|TRBV25-1|TRBJ1-1|NA
CASRVGGSTEAFF
TGTGCCAGCAGGGTAGGGGGATCAACTGAAGCTTTCTTT
>once|TRBV2|TRBJ2-1|TRBD2
CASSDPGGPFYNEQFF
TGTGCCAGCAGTGATCCGGGGGGGCCTTTTTACAATGAGCAGTTCTTC
>NA|TRBV2|TRBJ1-1|TRBD1
CASRHTMDRGNTEAFF
TGTGCCAGCAGACACACTATGGACAGGGGGAACACTGAAGCTTTCTTT
>NA|TRBV6-5|TRBJ1-6|NA
CASRGNGPLHF
TGTGCCAGCAGGGGCAACGGACCCCTCCACTTT
>NA|TRBV18|TRBJ1-4|TRBD1
CASSDRDSNEKLFF
TGTGCCAGCTCAGACCGGGACAGCAATGAAAAACTGTTTTTT
>few|TRBV6-5|TRBJ1-3|TRBD1
CASSYSTGISGNTIYF
TGTGCCAGCAGTTACTCGACAGGGATCTCTGGAAACACCATATATTTT
>few|TRBV18|TRBJ2-2|TRBD1
CASSPRDRTGELFF
TGTGCCAGCTCACCACGGGACAGGACCGGGGAGCTGTTTTTT
>NA|TRBV6-4|TRBJ2-6|NA
CASSESGGANVLTF
TGTGCCAGCAGCGAGTCAGGTGGGGCCAACGTCCTGACTTTC
>NA|TRBV7-2|TRBJ1-5|NA
CASSQGVLAGQPQHF
TGTGCCAGCAGCCAGGGTGTCTTGGCGGGGCAGCCCCAGCATTTT
>NA|TRBV4-1|TRBJ1-6|TRBD1
CASSHTPGGGSPLHF
TGCGCCAGCAGCCATACACCAGGGGGCGGGTCACCCCTCCACTTT
>NA|TRBV19|TRBJ2-3|TRBD1
CASNPTGGTDTQYF
TGTGCCAGTAATCCGACAGGGGGCACAGATACGCAGTATTTT
>NA|TRBV7-9|TRBJ1-5|TRBD1
CASSSGGSPSNQPQHF
TGTGCCAGCAGCTCAGGGGGCAGCCCTAGCAATCAGCCCCAGCATTTT
>NA|TRBV5-1|TRBJ1-2|NA
CASTTGNYGYTF
TGCGCCAGCACAACAGGGAACTATGGCTACACCTTC
>NA|TRBV6-1|TRBJ1-5|NA
CAALSGGFGQPQHF
TGTGCCGCCTTAAGCGGGGGTTTTGGCCAGCCCCAGCATTTT
>NA|TRBV6-5|TRBJ1-2|NA
CASSPGWSNYGYTF
TGTGCCAGCAGTCCAGGGTGGTCTAACTATGGCTACACCTTC
>NA|TRBV7-9|TRBJ2-2|TRBD2
CVAGLAGSGELFF
TGTGTTGCAGGACTAGCGGGGTCCGGGGAGCTGTTTTTT
>NA|TRBV5-5|TRBJ2-7|TRBD1
CASSLGEGTGGFEQYF
TGTGCCAGCAGCTTGGGAGAGGGGACAGGGGGCTTCGAGCAGTACTTC
>NA|TRBV12-5|TRBJ2-7|TRBD1
CASGFTGGLPYEQYF
TGTGCTAGTGGCTTCACAGGGGGCCTTCCCTACGAGCAGTACTTC
>NA|TRBV6-6|TRBJ2-7|NA
CASSYSDTAYEQYF
TGTGCCAGCAGTTACTCCGACACGGCCTACGAGCAGTACTTC
>few|TRBV7-2|TRBJ1-2|NA
CASSPRQSHYGYTF
TGTGCCAGCAGCCCTCGACAGAGTCACTATGGCTACACCTTC
>NA|TRBV7-2|TRBJ1-2|TRBD1
CASSLGAPGQGVGYTF
TGTGCCAGCAGCTTAGGTGCCCCGGGACAGGGTGTTGGCTACACCTTC
>few|TRBV5-8|TRBJ2-7|NA
CASGPSFLYF
TGTGCCAGTGGGCCTAGCTTTCTGTACTTC
>NA|TRBV7-9|TRBJ2-3|NA
CASSRDGFTDTQYF
TGTGCCAGCAGCCGAGACGGGTTCACAGATACGCAGTATTTT
>once|TRBV27|TRBJ2-3|TRBD2
CASSLSGLAASTDTQYF
TGTGCCAGCAGTTTATCGGGACTAGCGGCTAGCACAGATACGCAGTATTTT
>NA|TRBV19|TRBJ1-1|NA
CASSIPHIRGTEAFF
TGTGCCAGTAGTATTCCCCACATTCGTGGCACTGAAGCTTTCTTT
>few|TRBV7-9|TRBJ2-7|TRBD2
CASSPSGTHEAHEQYF
TGTGCCAGCAGCCCTAGCGGGACACACGAGGCACACGAGCAGTACTTC
>NA|TRBV2|TRBJ2-7|NA
CASKSQGWAYEQYF
TGTGCCAGCAAGTCCCAGGGCTGGGCCTACGAGCAGTACTTC
>NA|TRBV6-6|TRBJ2-2|NA
CASSYSGGTGELFF
TGTGCCAGCAGTTACTCAGGGGGTACCGGGGAGCTGTTTTTT
>NA|TRBV29-1|TRBJ1-2|TRBD1
CSAARQGFEGYTF
TGCAGTGCGGCAAGACAGGGTTTCGAGGGCTACACCTTC
>NA|TRBV7-9|TRBJ2-5|TRBD1
CASSSTGGEETQYF
TGTGCCAGCAGCTCGACAGGGGGAGAGGAGACCCAGTACTTC
>NA|TRBV6-1|TRBJ2-2|NA
CASSRTVNTGELFF
TGTGCCAGCAGTAGGACAGTGAACACCGGGGAGCTGTTTTTT
>NA|TRBV7-9|TRBJ2-7|NA
CASSFQGSSYEQYF
TGTGCCAGCAGCTTCCAGGGAAGCTCCTACGAGCAGTACTTC
>NA|TRBV5-6|TRBJ1-5|TRBD1
CASSKTGISNQPQHF
TGTGCCAGCAGCAAGACAGGGATTAGCAATCAGCCCCAGCATTTT
>NA|TRBV6-5|TRBJ1-2|TRBD1
CASRPSGTVDYGYTF
TGTGCCAGTCGACCCTCCGGGACAGTCGACTATGGCTACACCTTC
>NA|TRBV6-6|TRBJ2-7|TRBD1
CASSPGQGTYEQYF
TGTGCCAGCAGCCCCGGACAGGGGACCTACGAGCAGTACTTC
>once|TRBV5-4|TRBJ2-1|NA
CASSFDTYSYNEQFF
TGTGCCAGCAGCTTTGACACCTACTCCTACAATGAGCAGTTCTTC
>NA|TRBV7-9|TRBJ2-7|TRBD2
CASSFLETSGGNYEQYF
TGTGCCAGCAGCTTCCTAGAGACTAGCGGGGGGAACTACGAGCAGTACTTC